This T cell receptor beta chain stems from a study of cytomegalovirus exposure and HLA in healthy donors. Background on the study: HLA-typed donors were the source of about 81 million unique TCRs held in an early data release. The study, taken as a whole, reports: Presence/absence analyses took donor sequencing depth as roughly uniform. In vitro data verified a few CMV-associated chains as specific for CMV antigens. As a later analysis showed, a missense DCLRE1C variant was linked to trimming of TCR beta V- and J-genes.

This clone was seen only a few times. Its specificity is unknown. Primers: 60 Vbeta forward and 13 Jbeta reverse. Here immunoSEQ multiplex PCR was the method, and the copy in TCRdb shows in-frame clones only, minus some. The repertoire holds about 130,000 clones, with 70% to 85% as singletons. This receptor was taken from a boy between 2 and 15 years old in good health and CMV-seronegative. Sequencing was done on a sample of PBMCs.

The DNA for the CDR3 is TGTGCCAGTAGCCTCGGACAGGTTATGGGCTACACCTTC. This codes for CASSLGQVMGYTF. V and J are TRBV19 and TRBJ1-2; the match to TRBD1 covers 7 bases. This CDR3 is built from 13 residues. With V trimmed by 6 bases and J by 8 bases, 9 bases remained unmatched. CDR1 is LNHDA, CDR2 SQIVND, per germline (reference sequence).